The 13 T cell receptor beta chains below come from one sample, sequenced in a study of blood T cell repertoires in COVID-19. Sequenced by immunoSEQ multiplex PCR; TCRdb stores in-frame clones only, minus some. The sample lists roughly 90,000 clones, over 80% seen once, with 15% to 20% in the top ten. The sample consisted of peripheral blood. The origin of the receptors is a woman aged 80 or older with active or convalescent COVID-19.

The chain is built from TRBV5-4 and TRBJ1-1; TRBD1 might be the D (5 bases). Trimming stripped 6 bases from V and 6 bases from J, with 9 bases between. The CDR3 covers 11 residues. Germline CDR1 SGHNT, CDR2 YYREEE (reference sequence). CDR3: CASTRGAEAFF. The CDR3 coding sequence is TGTGCCAGCACCCGGGGGGCTGAAGCTTTCTTT.

CDR3 residues: CASSITRVANYGYTF. In DNA, the CDR3 is TGTGCCAGTAGTATCACCCGGGTAGCTAACTATGGCTACACCTTC. The chain uses TRBV19 and TRBJ1-2, with D uncertain. V gave up 3 bases and J gave up 0 bases, with 11 bases separating them. This CDR3 has 15 residues. Looked up from germline, CDR1 is LNHDA and CDR2 is SQIVND (reference sequence).

V usage is TRBV2 and J usage is TRBJ1-6; the D is unclear. V was pared by 5 bases and J by 7 bases, with 12 bases between. The CDR3 spans 14 residues. The germline CDR1 and CDR2 sequences are SNHLY and FYNNEI. The CDR3 DNA reads TGTGCCAGCAGTCTTCGGGGAGGAAATTCACCCCTCCACTTT. It is translated as CASSLRGGNSPLHF.

V usage is TRBV10-3 and J usage is TRBJ1-2; D is ambiguous. CDR3 length: 13 residues. Trimming cost V 8 bases and J 5 bases, with 15 bases left between them. Per the germline V gene, CDR1 is ENHRY and CDR2 is SYGVKD. CDR3 sequence (DNA): TGTGCCATCGTTGAAGGTCCAGGTTATGGCTACACCTTC. Translated: CAIVEGPGYGYTF.

This rearrangement joins TRBV5-1 to TRBJ2-1; no firm D call. Germline CDR1 reads SGHRS; CDR2 reads YFSETQ. CDR3 size: 13 residues. Trimming took 4 bases from V and 11 from J, leaving 16 bases between them. The CDR3 DNA follows: TGCGCCAGCAGCCGCGGTGGGTCCCCCAAGCAGTTCTTC. Translating it yields CASSRGGSPKQFF.

The chain couples TRBV14 to TRBJ2-7; 7 nucleotides agree with TRBD1. From germline, CDR1 is SGHDN and CDR2 FVKESK. The CDR3 length is 14 residues. Trimming cost V 1 base and J 2 bases; bases outside gene matches: 2. This CDR3 reads CASSQGQGAYEQYF. The CDR3 region has the DNA TGTGCCAGCAGCCAAGGACAGGGTGCCTACGAGCAGTACTTC.

The chain combines TRBV5-4 with TRBJ2-3; D might be TRBD1 (5 bases). The CDR3 sequence is 15 residues long. V dropped 0 bases and J dropped 2 bases, with 10 bases sitting between them. The germline V gene encodes CDR1 SGHNT and CDR2 YYREEE (reference sequence). For the CDR3, the DNA is TGTGCCAGCAGCTTGGGGGTGGGGCACACAGATACGCAGTATTTT. Amino acids: CASSLGVGHTDTQYF.

This chain links TRBV10-3 with TRBJ2-5, with 9 bases lining up with TRBD1. The trim removed 8 bases at V and 7 bases at J, leaving 5 bases unmatched. The CDR3 loop spans 12 amino acids. CDR1 is ENHRY and CDR2 is SYGVKD in the germline V gene. This CDR3 reads CAIGGQGLTQYF. CDR3 bases: TGTGCCATCGGGGGACAGGGACTGACCCAGTACTTC.

This chain links TRBV9 with TRBJ2-5; 8 bases map to TRBD2. The V gene end was trimmed by 0 bases and the J gene end by 2 bases; junction bases not matched to a gene: 6. The CDR3 runs to 16 residues. The germline CDR1 and CDR2 sequences are SGDLS and YYNGEE. CDR3 in amino acids: CASSVAVAGSQETQYF. The CDR3 coding sequence is TGTGCCAGCAGCGTAGCCGTAGCGGGGTCGCAAGAGACCCAGTACTTC.

This sequence joins TRBV5-1 and TRBJ2-3, with 9 bases that match TRBD2. The V gene end was trimmed by 6 bases and the J gene end by 1 base; junction bases not matched to a gene: 3. Germline V gives CDR1 SGHRS, CDR2 YFSETQ. The CDR3 loop spans 14 amino acids. The CDR3 sequence is CASNKRGGTDTQYF. The CDR3 region has the DNA TGCGCCAGCAATAAGCGGGGGGGCACAGATACGCAGTATTTT.

This clone turned up a few times. The rearrangement joins TRBV7-2 to TRBJ1-2, with TRBD1 as a possible D gene (5 bases). Trimming removed 1 base from V and 9 bases from J, with 18 bases in between. The CDR3 extends over 15 amino acids. In germline, CDR1 is SGHTA, CDR2 FQGNSA. The CDR3 coding sequence is TGTGCCAGCAGCTTAGGACGCCGGGCAGGGCGTAGCTACACCTTC. This codes for CASSLGRRAGRSYTF.

This chain uses TRBV5-4 with TRBJ2-3; D may be TRBD2 (6 bases). There are 15 residues in the CDR3. Germline values: CDR1 SGHNT, CDR2 YYREEE (reference sequence). With 2 bases removed from V and 2 bases from J, the gap between germline ends came to 12 bases. The DNA for the CDR3 is TGTGCCAGCAGCTTTGGGGGGAGAAACACAGATACGCAGTATTTT. This gives the protein CASSFGGRNTDTQYF.

The chain uses TRBV29-1 and TRBJ2-7; 14 positions match TRBD2. Germline V gene sequence: CDR1 SQVTM, CDR2 ANQGSEA. V was clipped by 6 bases and J by 5 bases; unmatched bases: 9. The CDR3 runs to 15 residues. CDR3: CSVGGLAGGADEQYF. The CDR3 region has the DNA TGCAGCGTCGGCGGACTAGCGGGAGGCGCCGACGAGCAGTACTTC.